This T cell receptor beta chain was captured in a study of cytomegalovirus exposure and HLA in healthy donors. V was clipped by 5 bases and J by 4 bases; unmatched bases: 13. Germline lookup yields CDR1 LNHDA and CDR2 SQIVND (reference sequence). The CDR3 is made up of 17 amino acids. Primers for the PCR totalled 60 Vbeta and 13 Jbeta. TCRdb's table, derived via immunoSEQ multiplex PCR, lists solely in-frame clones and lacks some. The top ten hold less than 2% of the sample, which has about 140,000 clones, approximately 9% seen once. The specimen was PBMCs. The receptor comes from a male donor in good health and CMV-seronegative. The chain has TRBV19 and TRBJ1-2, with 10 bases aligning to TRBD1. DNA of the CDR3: TGTGCCAGTAGTCCCCAACCCGGGACAGGGGTGTTCTATGGCTACACCTTC. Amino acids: CASSPQPGTGVFYGYTF.